This TCR beta chain stems from a study of shared clonotypes between healthy human individuals. Study results and limitations: It was the non-shared clonotypes that had lower generation probabilities than clonotypes shared by all four donors.

V lost 10 bases, J lost 1 base, and 17 bases lay in between. There are 14 residues in the CDR3. Germline CDR1 is MNHNS and CDR2 is SASEGT. Clones were sequenced by immunoSEQ multiplex PCR, and TCRdb holds only the in-frame ones, with some missing. This table holds about 2.1 million clones, around 95% found once. CD45RO negativity and positive selection for CCR7 defined naive CD8 cells, a population that excluded terminally differentiated effector memory CD45RA+ cells. This clone was picked up one time. Its target is not known. The gene calls are TRBV6-1 and TRBJ2-7; D perhaps matches TRBD2 (5 bases). The sequenced sample was naive CD8+ T cells from PBMCs. The TCR sequence derives from a man in his late teens or twenties in good health. Some clones in this sample may be carry-over from other donors' samples. CDR3 protein: CATTPSRGSYEQYF. The CDR3 coding sequence is TGTGCCACGACTCCTTCTCGAGGGTCCTACGAGCAGTACTTC.